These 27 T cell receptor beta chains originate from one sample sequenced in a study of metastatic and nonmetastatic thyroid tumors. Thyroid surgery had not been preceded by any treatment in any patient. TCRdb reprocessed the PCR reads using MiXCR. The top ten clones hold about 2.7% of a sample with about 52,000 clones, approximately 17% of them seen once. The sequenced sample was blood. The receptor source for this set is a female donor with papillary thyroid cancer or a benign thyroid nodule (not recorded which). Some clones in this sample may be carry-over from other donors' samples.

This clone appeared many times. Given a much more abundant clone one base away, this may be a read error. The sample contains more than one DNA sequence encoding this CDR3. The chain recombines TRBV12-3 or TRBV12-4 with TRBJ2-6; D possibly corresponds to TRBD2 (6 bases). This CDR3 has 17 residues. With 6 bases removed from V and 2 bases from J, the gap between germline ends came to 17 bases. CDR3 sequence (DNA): TGTGCCAGCAGGCCCCTCGACCTAGCGACTGGGGCCAACGTCCTGACTTTC. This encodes CASRPLDLATGANVLTF.

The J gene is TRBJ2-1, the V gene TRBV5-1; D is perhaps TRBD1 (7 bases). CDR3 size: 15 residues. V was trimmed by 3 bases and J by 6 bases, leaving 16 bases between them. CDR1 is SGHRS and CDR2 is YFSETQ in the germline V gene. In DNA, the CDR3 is TGCGCCAGCAGCTCGGGACTCCAGGGGGGCAATGAGCAGTTCTTC. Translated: CASSSGLQGGNEQFF.

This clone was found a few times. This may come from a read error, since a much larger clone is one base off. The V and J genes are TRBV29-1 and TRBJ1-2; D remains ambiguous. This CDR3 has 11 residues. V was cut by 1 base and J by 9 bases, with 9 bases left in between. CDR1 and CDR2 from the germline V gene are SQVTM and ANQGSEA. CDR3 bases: TGCAGCGTTGAAGTTCTACTTCGCTACACCTTC. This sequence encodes CSVEVLLRYTF.

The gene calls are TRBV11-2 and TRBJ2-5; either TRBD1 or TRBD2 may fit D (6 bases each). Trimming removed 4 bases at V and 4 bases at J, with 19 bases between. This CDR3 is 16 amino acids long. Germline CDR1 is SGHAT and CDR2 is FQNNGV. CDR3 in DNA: TGTGCCAGCAGCTCATTAAGGGGGGTGGTAACAGAGACCCAGTACTTC. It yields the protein CASSSLRGVVTETQYF.

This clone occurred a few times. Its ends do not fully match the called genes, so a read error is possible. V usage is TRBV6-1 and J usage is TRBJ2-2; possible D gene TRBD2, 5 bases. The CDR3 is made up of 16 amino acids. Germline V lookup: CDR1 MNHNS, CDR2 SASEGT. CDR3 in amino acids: CASSADLIANTVELFF. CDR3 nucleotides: TGTGCCAGCAGTGCAGATCTTATAGCGAACACCGTGGAGCTGTTTTTT.

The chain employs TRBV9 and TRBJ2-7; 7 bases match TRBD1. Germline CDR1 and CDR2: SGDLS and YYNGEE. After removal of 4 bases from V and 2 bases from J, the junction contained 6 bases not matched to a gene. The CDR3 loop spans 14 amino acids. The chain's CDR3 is CASSPATGPYEQYF. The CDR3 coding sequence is TGTGCCAGCAGCCCGGCGACAGGGCCCTACGAGCAGTACTTC.

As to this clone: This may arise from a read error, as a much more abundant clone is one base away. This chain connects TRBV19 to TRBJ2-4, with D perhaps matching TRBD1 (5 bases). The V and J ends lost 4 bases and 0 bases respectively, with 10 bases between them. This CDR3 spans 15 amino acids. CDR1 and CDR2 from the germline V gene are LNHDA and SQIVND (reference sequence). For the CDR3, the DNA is TGTGCCAGTAGTAAGGGGAAACTAGCCAAAAACATTCAGTACTTC. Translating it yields CASSKGKLAKNIQYF.

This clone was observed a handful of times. CDR3 sequence reads: CASSYARSSGNTIYF. The DNA for the CDR3 is TGTGCCAGCAGTTACGCCAGGAGCTCTGGAAACACCATATATTTT. J is TRBJ1-3 and V is TRBV6-2 or TRBV6-3; D gene uncertain. The germline CDR1 and CDR2 sequences are MNHEY and SVGEGT. CDR3 length equals 15 residues. The V end was cut by 2 bases, the J end by 0 bases, with 8 bases between.

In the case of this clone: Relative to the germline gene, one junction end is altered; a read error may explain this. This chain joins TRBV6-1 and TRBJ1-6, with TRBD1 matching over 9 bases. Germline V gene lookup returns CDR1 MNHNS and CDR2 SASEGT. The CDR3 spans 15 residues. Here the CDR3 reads CASSVRTGEYSPLHF. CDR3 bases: TGTGCCAGCAGTGTACGGACAGGGGAGTATTCCCCCCTCCACTTT.

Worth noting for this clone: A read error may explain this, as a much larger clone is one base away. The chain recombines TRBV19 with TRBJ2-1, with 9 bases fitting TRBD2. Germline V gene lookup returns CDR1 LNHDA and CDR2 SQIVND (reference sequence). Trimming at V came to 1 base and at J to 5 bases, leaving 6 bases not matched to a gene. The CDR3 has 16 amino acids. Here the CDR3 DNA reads TGTGCCAGTAGTATAGTAAGGACTAGCGTGAACAATGAGCAGTTCTTC. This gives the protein CASSIVRTSVNNEQFF.

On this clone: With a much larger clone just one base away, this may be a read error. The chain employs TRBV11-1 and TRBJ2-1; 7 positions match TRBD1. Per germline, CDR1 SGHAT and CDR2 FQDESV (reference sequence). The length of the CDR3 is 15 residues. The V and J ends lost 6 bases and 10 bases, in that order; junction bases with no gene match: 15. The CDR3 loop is CASRLLGTGAAEQFF. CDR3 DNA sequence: TGTGCCAGCAGATTATTGGGTACAGGGGCTGCCGAGCAGTTCTTC.

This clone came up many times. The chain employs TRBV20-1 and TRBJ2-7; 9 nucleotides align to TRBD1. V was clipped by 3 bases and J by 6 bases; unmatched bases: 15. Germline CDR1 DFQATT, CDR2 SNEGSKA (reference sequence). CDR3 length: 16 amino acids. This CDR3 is CSARPVKQGATSEQYF. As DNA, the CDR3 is TGCAGTGCTAGGCCCGTGAAACAGGGGGCGACCAGCGAGCAGTACTTC.

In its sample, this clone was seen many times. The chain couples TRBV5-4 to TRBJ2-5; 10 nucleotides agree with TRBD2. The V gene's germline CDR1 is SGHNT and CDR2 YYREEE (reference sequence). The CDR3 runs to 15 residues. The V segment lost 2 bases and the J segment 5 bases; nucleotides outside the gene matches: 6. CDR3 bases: TGTGCCAGCAGCTTTACTAGCGGGATAGGGGAGACCCAGTACTTC. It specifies CASSFTSGIGETQYF.

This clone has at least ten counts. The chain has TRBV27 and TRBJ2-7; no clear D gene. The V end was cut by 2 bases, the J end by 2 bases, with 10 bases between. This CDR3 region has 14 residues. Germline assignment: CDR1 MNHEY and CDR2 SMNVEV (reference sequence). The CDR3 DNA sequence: TGTGCCAGCAGTTTACGGCAGGTACCCTACGAGCAGTACTTC. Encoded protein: CASSLRQVPYEQYF.

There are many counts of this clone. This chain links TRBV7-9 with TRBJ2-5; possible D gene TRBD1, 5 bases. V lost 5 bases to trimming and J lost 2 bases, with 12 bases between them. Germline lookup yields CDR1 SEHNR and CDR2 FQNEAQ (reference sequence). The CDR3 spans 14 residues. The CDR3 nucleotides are TGTGCCAGCAGCCCCATGGGGCAGCAAGAGACCCAGTACTTC. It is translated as CASSPMGQQETQYF.

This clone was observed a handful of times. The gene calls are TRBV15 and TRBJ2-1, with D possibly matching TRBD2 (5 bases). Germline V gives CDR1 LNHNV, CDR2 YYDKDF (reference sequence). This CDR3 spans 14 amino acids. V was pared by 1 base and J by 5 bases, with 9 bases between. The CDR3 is CATSRGGFDNEQFF. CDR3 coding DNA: TGTGCCACCAGCAGAGGAGGGTTCGACAATGAGCAGTTCTTC.

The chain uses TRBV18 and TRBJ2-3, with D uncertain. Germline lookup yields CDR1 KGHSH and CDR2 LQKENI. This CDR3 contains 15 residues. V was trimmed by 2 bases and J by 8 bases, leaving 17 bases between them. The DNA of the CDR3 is TGTGCCAGCTCACCATTTGGGGTACACGGCAGTACGCAGTATTTT. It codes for CASSPFGVHGSTQYF.

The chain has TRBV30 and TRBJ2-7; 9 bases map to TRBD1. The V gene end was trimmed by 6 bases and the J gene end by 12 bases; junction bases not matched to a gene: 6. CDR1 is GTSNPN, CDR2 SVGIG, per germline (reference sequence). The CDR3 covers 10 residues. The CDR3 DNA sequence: TGTGCCTGCAGGACAGGGGATGGGTACTTC. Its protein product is CACRTGDGYF. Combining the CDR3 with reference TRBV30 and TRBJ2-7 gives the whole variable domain SQTIHQWPATLVQPVGSPLSLECTVEGTSNPNLYWYRQAAGRGLQLLFYSVGIGQISSEVPQNLSASRPQDRQFILSSKKLLLSDSGFYLCACRTGDGYFGPGTRLTVT.

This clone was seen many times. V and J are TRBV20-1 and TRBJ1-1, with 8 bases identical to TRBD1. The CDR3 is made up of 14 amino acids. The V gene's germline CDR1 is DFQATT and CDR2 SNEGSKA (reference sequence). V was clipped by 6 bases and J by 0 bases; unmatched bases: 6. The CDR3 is CSASDRALNTEAFF. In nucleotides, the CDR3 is TGCAGTGCATCGGACAGGGCTTTGAACACTGAAGCTTTCTTT.

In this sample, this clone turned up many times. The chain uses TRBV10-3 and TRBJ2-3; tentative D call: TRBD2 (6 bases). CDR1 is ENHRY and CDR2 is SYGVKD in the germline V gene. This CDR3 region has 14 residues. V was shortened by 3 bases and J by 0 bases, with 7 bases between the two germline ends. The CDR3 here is CAISEAGSTDTQYF. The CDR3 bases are TGTGCCATCAGTGAAGCGGGCAGCACAGATACGCAGTATTTT.

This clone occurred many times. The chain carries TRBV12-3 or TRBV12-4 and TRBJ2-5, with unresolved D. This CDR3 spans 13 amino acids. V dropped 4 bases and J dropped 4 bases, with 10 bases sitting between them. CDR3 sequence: CASSSDPRETQYF. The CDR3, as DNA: TGTGCCAGCAGTTCAGATCCCCGAGAGACCCAGTACTTC.

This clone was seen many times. The CDR3 region has the DNA TGTGCCAGCAGTCCATCACGTAGGATCCTAAACACCATATATTTT. Translation gives CASSPSRRILNTIYF. The rearrangement uses TRBV12-3 or TRBV12-4 and TRBJ1-3; D is unresolved. The CDR3 contains 15 residues. Trimming removed 5 bases at V and 6 bases at J, with 17 bases between.

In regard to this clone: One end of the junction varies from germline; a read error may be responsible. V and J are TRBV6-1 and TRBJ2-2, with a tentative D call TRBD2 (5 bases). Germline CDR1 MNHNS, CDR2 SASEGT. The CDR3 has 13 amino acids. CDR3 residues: CASRTQCYGDLFF. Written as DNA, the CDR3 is TGTGCCAGCAGGACACAGTGTTACGGGGATCTGTTTTTT.

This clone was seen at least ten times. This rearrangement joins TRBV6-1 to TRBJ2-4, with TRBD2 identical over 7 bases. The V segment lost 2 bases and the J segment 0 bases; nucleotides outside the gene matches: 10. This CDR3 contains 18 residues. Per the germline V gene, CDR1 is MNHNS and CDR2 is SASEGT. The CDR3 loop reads CASSERTGRGLAKNIQYF. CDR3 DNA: TGTGCCAGCAGTGAAAGGACCGGGCGGGGGTTAGCCAAAAACATTCAGTACTTC.

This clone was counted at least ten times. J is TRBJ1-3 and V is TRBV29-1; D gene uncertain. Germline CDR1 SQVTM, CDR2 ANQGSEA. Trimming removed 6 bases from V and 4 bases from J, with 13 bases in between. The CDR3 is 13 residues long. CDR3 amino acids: CSVRWAGGNTIYF. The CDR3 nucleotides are TGCAGCGTCCGTTGGGCGGGGGGAAACACCATATATTTT.

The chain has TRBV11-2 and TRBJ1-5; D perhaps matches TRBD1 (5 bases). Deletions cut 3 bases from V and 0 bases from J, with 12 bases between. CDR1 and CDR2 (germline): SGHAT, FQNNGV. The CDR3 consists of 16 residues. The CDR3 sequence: CASSFKGTYSNQPQHF. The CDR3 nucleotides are TGTGCCAGCAGCTTTAAAGGGACCTATAGCAATCAGCCCCAGCATTTT.

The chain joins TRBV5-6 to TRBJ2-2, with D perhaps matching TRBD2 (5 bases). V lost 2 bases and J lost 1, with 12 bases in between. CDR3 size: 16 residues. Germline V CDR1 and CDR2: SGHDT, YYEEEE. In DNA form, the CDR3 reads TGTGCCAGCAGCTTACAAAGCGGTCTGAACACCGGGGAGCTGTTTTTT. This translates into CASSLQSGLNTGELFF.